This is a list of T cell receptor beta chains from one sample in a study of T cells expressing NK-cell markers. TCRdb reprocessed the 5' RACE reads, keeping one entry per CDR3 protein, no DNA. In all, the sample yields approximately 150,000 distinct CDR3 sequences. Sequenced sample: blood T cells: a sorted CD56 or NKG2C T cell subset, CD4+ or CD8+ T cells, or bulk PBMC T cells (not recorded which). The receptor set was obtained from a woman between 18 and 70 years old in good health. Both conserved end residues are part of each CDR3. The order of the fields is V gene, J gene, CDR3 protein.

V: TRBV5-1; J: TRBJ2-5; CDR3: CASSSGRVTRQTQYF
V: TRBV12-3/TRBV12-4; J: TRBJ2-6; CDR3: CASSLEGRGIPTGANVLTF
V: TRBV12-3/TRBV12-4; J: TRBJ2-1; CDR3: CASSLSGSQGNEQFF
V: TRBV27; J: TRBJ1-6; CDR3: CASSLWAGFPPLHF
V: TRBV7-2; J: TRBJ2-7; CDR3: CASSLTAGGRNEQYF
V: TRBV5-1; J: TRBJ2-7; CDR3: CASSPGQGGGEQYF
V: TRBV12-3/TRBV12-4; J: TRBJ1-5; CDR3: CASSLQGGGRFNQPQHF
V: TRBV29-1; J: TRBJ2-1; CDR3: CSVTPTSGISYNEQFF
V: TRBV25-1; J: TRBJ2-7; CDR3: CASSDLQGSSYEQYF
V: TRBV5-1; J: TRBJ2-1; CDR3: CASSLERGGVGEQFF
V: TRBV7-8; J: TRBJ1-5; CDR3: CASSLVRTGDLQPQHF
V: TRBV6-5; J: TRBJ2-3; CDR3: CASSSPDRDRASDTQYF
V: TRBV27; J: TRBJ2-7; CDR3: CASSLGRGAYEQYF
V: TRBV2; J: TRBJ2-7; CDR3: CASRRTPGLAGEGLGEQYF
V: TRBV5-1; J: TRBJ1-2; CDR3: CASSLTAPPRYGYTF
V: TRBV19; J: TRBJ2-1; CDR3: CASSARQSSYNEQFF
V: TRBV19; J: TRBJ1-2; CDR3: CASSTGVEGRDYGYTF
V: TRBV7-3; J: TRBJ2-7; CDR3: CASRPASGGGSYEQYF
V: TRBV11-3; J: TRBJ2-2; CDR3: CASRTGRGDTGELFF
V: TRBV29-1; J: TRBJ2-7; CDR3: CSVRTVPYEQYF
V: TRBV7-2; J: TRBJ2-1; CDR3: CASSLSPSGSNEQFF
V: TRBV10-3; J: TRBJ2-1; CDR3: CAISGEERETYNEQFF
V: TRBV20-1; J: TRBJ2-7; CDR3: CSARDSLGQPSYEQYF
V: TRBV9; J: TRBJ1-4; CDR3: CASSPSGFANEKLFF
V: TRBV15; J: TRBJ2-5; CDR3: CATSRWTSGGLGQETQYF
V: TRBV5-1; J: TRBJ1-6; CDR3: CASSLARSGMNSPLHF
V: TRBV12-3/TRBV12-4; J: TRBJ2-4; CDR3: CASSNRGSNIQYF
V: TRBV6-1; J: TRBJ2-7; CDR3: CASRQGRGHEQYF
V: TRBV7-2; J: TRBJ2-3; CDR3: CASSLRGLAGTDTQYF
V: TRBV6-5; J: TRBJ2-1; CDR3: CASSYTSGSFSYNEQFF
V: TRBV2; J: TRBJ2-5; CDR3: CASRLLGVTAKETQYF
V: TRBV20-1; J: TRBJ2-7; CDR3: CSASFRLAGSYEQYF
V: TRBV20-1; J: TRBJ2-6; CDR3: CSVRGRSSGANVLTF
V: TRBV2; J: TRBJ2-5; CDR3: CASSNLAGRGETQYF
V: TRBV20-1; J: TRBJ1-1; CDR3: CSARFQNTEAFF
V: TRBV29-1; J: TRBJ2-3; CDR3: CSGDTGSTDTQYF
V: TRBV28; J: TRBJ2-5; CDR3: CASSLFGGETQYF
V: TRBV7-7; J: TRBJ2-2; CDR3: CASSPSGIGSGELFF
V: TRBV12-3/TRBV12-4; J: TRBJ2-3; CDR3: CASSLGTGVGDTQYF
V: TRBV9; J: TRBJ2-5; CDR3: CASSPGLEYQETQYF
V: TRBV6-2/TRBV6-3; J: TRBJ2-5; CDR3: CASSRTVQETQYF
V: TRBV7-3; J: TRBJ2-1; CDR3: CASSRTVENEQFF
V: TRBV20-1; J: TRBJ1-1; CDR3: CRSQPSGANLRVTEAFF
V: TRBV24-1; J: TRBJ2-1; CDR3: CATSPLAGDGNEQFF
V: TRBV4-1; J: TRBJ2-2; CDR3: CASSQEGLRIPGELFF
V: TRBV5-1; J: TRBJ2-1; CDR3: CASSLVVAGGSYNEQFF
V: TRBV12-3/TRBV12-4; J: TRBJ1-2; CDR3: CASRGGWSYGYTF
V: TRBV9; J: TRBJ2-7; CDR3: CASSVVGVPGDEQYF
V: TRBV29-1; J: TRBJ2-1; CDR3: CSLSGSNNEQFF
V: TRBV7-6; J: TRBJ2-5; CDR3: CASSLAAVWETQYF
V: TRBV5-1; J: TRBJ2-5; CDR3: CASSLVYRQGQTQYF
V: TRBV6-1; J: TRBJ1-2; CDR3: CASSLLPANYGYTF
V: TRBV7-2; J: TRBJ2-5; CDR3: CASSPGRRQETQYF
V: TRBV20-1; J: TRBJ2-1; CDR3: CSAIGTGLKYNEQFF
V: TRBV28; J: TRBJ2-7; CDR3: CASLRWTSGKGYEQYF
V: TRBV3-1; J: TRBJ1-2; CDR3: CASRDFGTANYGYTF
V: TRBV20-1; J: TRBJ2-5; CDR3: CGAGGMETQYF
V: TRBV11-2; J: TRBJ2-7; CDR3: CASSITGTGREQYF